These 27 T cell receptor beta chains originate from one sample sequenced in a study of hypomethylating agent response in myelodysplastic syndrome. Profiled with immunoSEQ multiplex PCR; TCRdb holds only in-frame clones, not every one. Here the sample spans 6,000 or so clones, almost 85% being singletons. The material was bone marrow, obtained before or after starting hypomethylating agent treatment for myelodysplastic syndrome (not recorded which). The receptors shown here come from a human donor with myelodysplastic syndrome.

The chain has TRBV19 and TRBJ2-6; a weak D match, TRBD1 (5 bases). V lost 5 bases, J lost 3 bases, and 14 bases lay in between. The CDR3 has 16 amino acids. Germline CDR1 is LNHDA and CDR2 is SQIVND (reference sequence). CDR3 residues: CASSGARVFGANVLTF. The DNA for the CDR3 is TGTGCCAGTAGTGGGGCCAGGGTCTTTGGGGCCAACGTCCTGACTTTC.

This sequence joins TRBV19 and TRBJ1-1, with D perhaps matching TRBD1 (5 bases). V was shortened by 3 bases and J by 0 bases, with 11 bases between the two germline ends. From germline, CDR1 is LNHDA and CDR2 SQIVND (reference sequence). The CDR3 runs to 15 residues. In DNA form, the CDR3 reads TGTGCCAGTAGTATTGGGACTGGGGTGAACACTGAAGCTTTCTTT. Translated: CASSIGTGVNTEAFF.

The chain has TRBV4-2 and TRBJ1-4; D is perhaps TRBD1 (6 bases). Germline values: CDR1 LGHNA, CDR2 YNFKEQ. Trimming cost V 3 bases and J 0 bases, with 20 bases left between them. This CDR3 spans 19 amino acids. This CDR3 reads CASSHPAQGPLATNEKLFF. CDR3 nucleotide sequence: TGTGCCAGCAGCCATCCAGCCCAGGGGCCACTTGCAACTAATGAAAAACTGTTTTTT.

The rearrangement uses TRBV27 and TRBJ1-5, with TRBD1 as a possible D gene (6 bases). V was trimmed by 6 bases and J by 5 bases, leaving 14 bases between them. Germline-derived CDR1 and CDR2 are MNHEY and SMNVEV (reference sequence). This CDR3 contains 14 residues. For the CDR3, the DNA is TGTGCCAGCAGCCCCGGGTGGGGGCATCAGCCCCAGCATTTT. Residues: CASSPGWGHQPQHF.

The V call is TRBV28, the J call TRBJ1-3, with unresolved D. V dropped 6 bases and J dropped 0 bases, with 21 bases sitting between them. The CDR3 spans 18 residues. CDR1 is MDHEN and CDR2 is SYDVKM in the germline V gene. Here the CDR3 DNA reads TGTGCCAGCAGACAAAGGTATGGAGGGAAGAGCTCTGGAAACACCATATATTTT. It encodes CASRQRYGGKSSGNTIYF.

The chain recombines TRBV5-6 with TRBJ1-1; 10 bases are a match to TRBD1. Germline V gene sequence: CDR1 SGHDT, CDR2 YYEEEE. The CDR3 is 17 amino acids. J was trimmed by 1 base and V by 2 bases; bases with no gene match: 8. This CDR3 reads CASSLTGTGVGNTEAFF. As DNA, the CDR3 is TGTGCCAGCAGCTTAACCGGGACAGGGGTGGGGAACACTGAAGCTTTCTTT.

The chain employs TRBV5-6 and TRBJ1-6; D ambiguous. The CDR3 is made up of 17 amino acids. V was clipped by 3 bases and J by 7 bases, with 20 bases between them. CDR1 SGHDT and CDR2 YYEEEE come from the germline V gene. DNA for the CDR3: TGTGCCAGCAGCTGGGGAGGGTCCCAGGTCGACAATTCACCCCTCCACTTT. It encodes CASSWGGSQVDNSPLHF.

This chain links TRBV18 with TRBJ2-1; TRBD2 agrees at 13 bases. The ends lost 5 bases at V and 2 bases at J; junction bases unmatched: 15. Germline CDR1 is KGHSH and CDR2 is LQKENI. CDR3 size: 20 residues. The CDR3 loop reads CASSLTGTSGNVGAYNEQFF. The CDR3 DNA sequence: TGTGCCAGCTCATTGACCGGGACTAGCGGGAATGTGGGGGCCTACAATGAGCAGTTCTTC.

This clone was picked up one time. The chain employs TRBV21-1 and TRBJ2-2; no check of the table's D call, TRBD1, against the DNA was made. TRBV21-1 is assigned pseudogene status. The CDR3 contains 16 residues. This chain's CDR3 is CASSNLQGARTGELFF. In DNA, the CDR3 is TGTGCCAGCAGCAATTTACAGGGGGCGCGGACCGGGGAGCTGTTTTTT.

The rearrangement uses TRBV5-1 and TRBJ2-3, with D tentatively TRBD1 (5 bases). Germline-derived CDR1 and CDR2 are SGHRS and YFSETQ. Deletions cut 1 base from V and 2 bases from J, with 11 bases between. The CDR3 is 15 residues long. The CDR3 DNA is TGCGCCAGCAGCTTGAGGGGTGTTAACACAGATACGCAGTATTTT. It is translated as CASSLRGVNTDTQYF. The variable domain in full, with the rest retrieved from reference TRBV5-1 and TRBJ2-3, is KAGVTQTPRYLIKTRGQQVTLSCSPISGHRSVSWYQQTPGQGLQFLFEYFSETQRNKGNFPGRFSGRQFSNSRSEMNVSTLELGDSALYLCASSLRGVNTDTQYFGPGTRLTVL.

The CDR3 DNA reads TGTGCCAGTAGTATACCAAGTTATGGCTACACCTTC. This gives the protein CASSIPSYGYTF. This chain uses TRBV19 with TRBJ1-2; D is unresolved. The ends were cut back, 2 bases at V and 5 bases at J, with 6 bases in the middle. Germline CDR1 LNHDA, CDR2 SQIVND (reference sequence). The CDR3 loop spans 12 amino acids.

This chain uses TRBV15 with TRBJ2-7; 8 bases are shared with TRBD1. Germline CDR1 reads LNHNV; CDR2 reads YYDKDF (reference sequence). The CDR3 totals 14 residues. The V gene end was trimmed by 7 bases and the J gene end by 3 bases; junction bases not matched to a gene: 8. The CDR3 protein is CATTPDRGSYEQYF. DNA for the CDR3: TGTGCCACCACCCCAGACAGGGGAAGCTACGAGCAGTACTTC.

This clone was found a few times. The gene calls are TRBV30 and TRBJ2-7, with 11 nucleotides matching TRBD1. The CDR3 runs 15 residues. V lost 3 bases to trimming and J lost 7 bases; unmatched junction nucleotides: 11. In germline, CDR1 is GTSNPN, CDR2 SVGIG (reference sequence). The CDR3 here is CAWRKSGTGGREQYF. CDR3 in DNA: TGTGCCTGGAGGAAATCCGGGACAGGGGGAAGGGAGCAGTACTTC.

This chain joins TRBV6-6 and TRBJ1-1; perhaps TRBD1 as D (6 bases). V was clipped by 2 bases and J by 0 bases, with 13 bases between them. Germline CDR1 and CDR2: MNHNY and SVGAGI (reference sequence). CDR3 length equals 16 residues. CDR3 sequence: CASSYPDSPMNTEAFF. CDR3 coding DNA: TGTGCCAGCAGTTACCCGGACAGCCCCATGAACACTGAAGCTTTCTTT.

The gene calls are TRBV6-1 and TRBJ2-1, with D tentatively TRBD2 (6 bases). CDR1 and CDR2 from the germline V gene are MNHNS and SASEGT. CDR3 length equals 13 residues. V dropped 7 bases and J dropped 11 bases, with 18 bases sitting between them. DNA for the CDR3: TGTGCCAGCACGGGAGCCCCCCTCCTTAAGCAGTTCTTC. Protein sequence: CASTGAPLLKQFF.

The CDR3 nucleotides are TGTGCCAGCAGCTTAGCGGGGGGTGAGCAGTTCTTC. This translates into CASSLAGGEQFF. V is TRBV7-3 and J is TRBJ2-1, with 8 bases aligning to TRBD2. The ends lost 2 bases at V and 9 bases at J; junction bases unmatched: 0. The CDR3 spans 12 residues. Germline CDR1 SGHTA, CDR2 FQGTGA. Full variable domain (rest looked up from reference TRBV7-3 and TRBJ2-1): GAGVSQTPSNKVTEKGKYVELRCDPISGHTALYWYRQSLGQGPEFLIYFQGTGAADDSGLPNDRFFAVRPEGSVSTLKIQRTERGDSAVYLCASSLAGGEQFFGPGTRLTVL.

The rearrangement joins TRBV5-1 to TRBJ2-2, with D possibly TRBD2 on 6 matching bases. The germline CDR1 and CDR2 sequences are SGHRS and YFSETQ. V lost 3 bases and J 6 bases, leaving 12 bases between the germline ends. The CDR3 consists of 14 residues. CDR3 coding DNA: TGCGCCAGCAGCTGGAATCCGGGGGCCGGGGAGCTGTTTTTT. It is translated as CASSWNPGAGELFF.

The rearrangement uses TRBV13 and TRBJ2-3; D is ambiguous. The CDR3 runs to 13 residues. The V gene lost 6 bases and the J gene lost 0 bases, with 7 bases spanning the gap. Germline CDR1 is PRHDT and CDR2 is FYEKMQ (reference sequence). The CDR3 spells CASSFRSTDTQYF. The CDR3 DNA follows: TGTGCCAGCAGTTTTAGGAGCACAGATACGCAGTATTTT.

The CDR3 is CASSPSEPFRQGTYGYTF. CDR3 coding DNA: TGTGCCAGCTCACCCTCCGAACCTTTTAGACAGGGGACCTATGGCTACACCTTC. This chain joins TRBV18 and TRBJ1-2; 8 nucleotides match TRBD1. The CDR3 runs 18 residues. Germline assignment: CDR1 KGHSH and CDR2 LQKENI. V shed 3 bases and J 4 bases; nucleotides not matched to a gene: 16.

The V call is TRBV5-1, the J call TRBJ2-2; D unresolved. CDR1 is SGHRS, CDR2 YFSETQ, per germline. Between the trimmed V and J ends, which lost 0 bases and 0 bases, there was a span of 6 bases. The CDR3 is 15 amino acids. The CDR3 DNA reads TGCGCCAGCAGCTTGGGAGCCACGAACACCGGGGAGCTGTTTTTT. It codes for CASSLGATNTGELFF.

The genes are TRBV10-1 and TRBJ2-1; D not resolved. The V end lost 2 bases, the J end lost 12 bases, and 17 bases lay between the germline ends. The length of the CDR3 is 14 residues. CDR1 WNHNN and CDR2 SYGVQD come from the germline V gene (reference sequence). The CDR3: CASSEGEPSGPQFF. The CDR3 DNA sequence: TGCGCCAGCAGTGAGGGGGAACCCTCTGGGCCGCAGTTCTTC.

This clone occurred a few times. V gene TRBV4-2 combines with J gene TRBJ2-7; 9 nucleotides match TRBD1. With V trimmed by 8 bases and J by 4 bases, 12 bases remained unmatched. The CDR3 covers 15 residues. Germline V gene sequence: CDR1 LGHNA, CDR2 YNFKEQ. The CDR3 is CASAGTGTGNYEQYF. DNA of the CDR3: TGTGCCAGCGCAGGGACCGGGACAGGGAATTACGAGCAGTACTTC.

A few counts support this clone. The V gene is TRBV2, the J gene TRBJ2-5; D remains ambiguous. CDR1 is SNHLY and CDR2 is FYNNEI in the germline V gene. The CDR3 has 10 amino acids. V lost 1 base to trimming and J lost 6 bases, with 0 bases between them. The CDR3 protein is CASSEETQYF. For the CDR3, the DNA is TGTGCCAGCAGTGAAGAGACCCAGTACTTC.

The chain employs TRBV6-1 and TRBJ2-3; a weak D match, TRBD2 (6 bases). V was pared by 4 bases and J by 3 bases, with 11 bases between. Germline-derived CDR1 and CDR2 are MNHNS and SASEGT. There are 14 residues in the CDR3. The CDR3 sequence: CASSVGSLTDTQYF. For the CDR3, the DNA is TGTGCCAGCAGTGTCGGGAGTCTAACAGATACGCAGTATTTT.

The chain employs TRBV21-1 and TRBJ2-1; the table's D gene call, TRBD2, was not cross checked with the DNA. TRBV21-1 is classified as a pseudogene. The CDR3 spans 20 residues. The CDR3 loop reads CASSPRSRTGLALTYNEQFF. The CDR3 region has the DNA TGTGCCAGCAGCCCTCGTTCGCGTACGGGCCTAGCATTAACCTACAATGAGCAGTTCTTC.

There are a few counts of this clone. The gene calls are TRBV5-1 and TRBJ1-2, with TRBD1 matching 8 bases. V lost 4 bases and J lost 5; bases outside the gene matches: 10. CDR1 and CDR2 from the germline V gene are SGHRS and YFSETQ. The CDR3 is 15 residues long. The CDR3 spells CASSPGGTGGYGYTF. CDR3 DNA: TGCGCCAGCAGCCCGGGAGGGACAGGAGGTTATGGCTACACCTTC.

The chain employs TRBV5-6 and TRBJ1-5; D remains ambiguous. The CDR3 totals 16 residues. The V end lost 4 bases, the J end lost 6 bases, and 20 bases lay between the germline ends. Germline values: CDR1 SGHDT, CDR2 YYEEEE. The CDR3 DNA is TGTGCCAGCAGCCGGGCCAGCGAGCGGGGAGGTCAGCCCCAGCATTTT. Its translation: CASSRASERGGQPQHF. The variable domain in full, completed from reference TRBV5-6 and TRBJ1-5, reads DAGVTQSPTHLIKTRGQQVTLRCSPKSGHDTVSWYQQALGQGPQFIFQYYEEEERQRGNFPDRFSGHQFPNYSSELNVNALLLGDSALYLCASSRASERGGQPQHFGDGTRLSIL.